These 12 T cell receptor beta chains came from one sample sequenced in a study of identical twins. One entry per CDR3 protein results from TCRdb running MiXCR on the 5' RACE reads. The data hold around 250,000 distinct CDR3 sequences, with about 13% observed a single time. The same sample was also used in a study of yellow fever vaccine responses in identical twins.

The sequencing sample was made of memory (CD45RO+) T cells sorted from blood. The receptors shown here come from a woman aged 18-29 years in good health.

In this sample, this clonotype turned up a few times. The chain uses TRBV7-2 and TRBJ2-7; 10 bases are shared with TRBD1. Germline V gene sequence: CDR1 SGHTA, CDR2 FQGNSA. CDR3 length: 15 residues. V was clipped by 4 bases and J by 4 bases; unmatched bases: 7. This CDR3 is CASSSRTGGIYEQYF. The CDR3 DNA is TGTGCCAGCAGCTCACGGACAGGGGGTATTTACGAGCAGTACTTC.

This clonotype was seen ten or more times. This chain connects TRBV15 to TRBJ2-1; possible D gene TRBD1, 6 bases. In germline, CDR1 is LNHNV, CDR2 YYDKDF (reference sequence). V was cut by 1 base and J by 0 bases, with 7 bases left in between. The CDR3 contains 15 residues. The CDR3 bases are TGTGCCACCAGCAGAGGAGGGGGCTCCTACAATGAGCAGTTCTTC. Protein product: CATSRGGGSYNEQFF.

The chain combines TRBV7-3 with TRBJ2-7, with TRBD2 matching 10 bases. Germline V gene data show CDR1 as SGHTA and CDR2 as FQGTGA. The length of the CDR3 is 15 residues. V lost 0 bases to trimming and J lost 2 bases; unmatched junction nucleotides: 1. The CDR3 reads CASSLTAGGPYEQYF. CDR3 DNA sequence: TGTGCCAGCAGCTTAACAGCGGGGGGGCCCTACGAGCAGTACTTC.

This clonotype was seen only a few times. The CDR3 bases are TGTGCCAGCTTGGCGGACAGGGCAACTTATACGCAGTATTTT. Translated: CASLADRATYTQYF. The chain carries TRBV25-1 and TRBJ2-3; 8 positions agree with TRBD1. The CDR3 has 14 residues. Germline CDR1 is MGHDK and CDR2 is SYGVNS. Trimming took 8 bases from V and 7 from J; bases not matched to a gene: 11.

This clonotype was detected many times. The chain employs TRBV12-3 or TRBV12-4 and TRBJ2-5, with D unresolved. This CDR3 spans 14 amino acids. V lost 3 bases to trimming and J lost 2 bases, with 10 bases between them. The DNA of the CDR3 is TGTGCCAGCAGTTTGACGGGTATTCAAGAGACCCAGTACTTC. This gives the protein CASSLTGIQETQYF.

At least ten counts were recorded for this clonotype. J is TRBJ1-5 and V is TRBV5-6; no definite D call. Between the trimmed V and J ends, which lost 2 bases and 2 bases, there was a span of 17 bases. The CDR3 contains 17 residues. The V gene's germline CDR1 is SGHDT and CDR2 YYEEEE. The CDR3 nucleotides are TGTGCCAGCAGCTTCTCCCTAGCGGGGTTGGGCAATCAGCCCCAGCATTTT. Translated: CASSFSLAGLGNQPQHF.

This clonotype was observed a few times. The chain employs TRBV20-1 and TRBJ2-3; the D gene is possibly TRBD2 (6 bases). Trimming removed 0 bases from V and 3 bases from J, with 13 bases in between. Germline lookup yields CDR1 DFQATT and CDR2 SNEGSKA (reference sequence). The CDR3 runs 15 residues. CDR3 sequence reads: CSARDSAGRTDTQYF. Written as DNA, the CDR3 is TGCAGTGCTAGAGATTCGGCGGGGCGGACAGATACGCAGTATTTT.

This clonotype was recorded many times. This sequence joins TRBV29-1 and TRBJ2-5; 9 nucleotides match TRBD1. Germline assignment: CDR1 SQVTM and CDR2 ANQGSEA. The V gene end was trimmed by 5 bases and the J gene end by 3 bases; junction bases not matched to a gene: 4. There are 13 residues in the CDR3. CDR3 nucleotide sequence: TGCAGCGTTTACCGGACAGGGGAAGAGACCCAGTACTTC. This encodes CSVYRTGEETQYF.

This clonotype came up a few times. The chain couples TRBV6-2 or TRBV6-3 to TRBJ1-5; D unresolved. The CDR3 is 16 residues long. V was clipped by 2 bases and J by 4 bases, with 15 bases between them. Germline loops: CDR1 MNHEY, CDR2 SVGEGT. The CDR3 coding sequence is TGTGCCAGCAGTTACGGCGGAGGGCGATTGAATCAGCCCCAGCATTTT. It encodes CASSYGGGRLNQPQHF.

Of note for this clonotype: The germline gene is not matched at one end of the junction; a read error may be the cause. The chain combines TRBV5-4 with TRBJ2-4; 7 bases map to TRBD2. Looked up from germline, CDR1 is SGHNT and CDR2 is YYREEE (reference sequence). The CDR3 sequence is 16 residues long. The CDR3 protein is CASSPGGGPVKDIQYF. The CDR3 nucleotides read TGTGCCAGCAGCCCCGGCGGGGGTCCAGTCAAAGACATTCAGTACTTC.

This clonotype was seen more than once but under ten times. J is TRBJ2-3 and V is TRBV13; TRBD2 matches at 12 bases. This CDR3 is built from 18 residues. J lost 3 bases, V lost 3 bases, and 10 bases had no gene match. In germline, CDR1 is PRHDT, CDR2 FYEKMQ (reference sequence). CDR3 in amino acids: CASSFSLAGGGWTDTQYF. CDR3 coding DNA: TGTGCCAGCAGCTTTTCACTAGCGGGGGGTGGATGGACAGATACGCAGTATTTT.

This clonotype is categorized as medium-sized. The chain couples TRBV5-1 to TRBJ2-1, with a weak D call TRBD2 (7 bases). The V gene's germline CDR1 is SGHRS and CDR2 YFSETQ. The CDR3 covers 15 residues. Trimming left V 0 bases short and J 9 bases short, with 16 bases between. Here the CDR3 DNA reads TGCGCCAGCAGCTTGGTAGGGGGGGAAGTTGGTGAGCAGTTCTTC. This encodes CASSLVGGEVGEQFF.